Listed here are 2 T cell receptor beta chains from one sample, sequenced in a study of blood T cell repertoires in COVID-19 (dated by TCRdb to about 2020). Receptors were amplified or captured by the immunoSEQ multiplex PCR assay. The immuneACCESS repertoire file appears here via TCRdb, limited to in-frame rearrangements. These files lack a portion of the clones; in checked studies, under half of the deficit traces to unresolved V genes, and the cause of the others is not known. For this sample there are approximately 53,000 clones; roughly 87% appear just once. The ten top clones hold roughly a fifth of the sample. Sample: peripheral blood. The receptors were sampled from a woman aged 80 or older with COVID-19, enrolled during active disease.

This clone was recorded a few times. This CDR3 reads CANAKGETLGTDTQYF. CDR3 DNA sequence: TGTGCCAACGCTAAGGGGGAAACCCTAGGCACAGATACGCAGTATTTT. The chain combines TRBV2 with TRBJ2-3, with a possible D match to TRBD1 (6 bases). Germline values: CDR1 SNHLY, CDR2 FYNNEI. V was pared by 10 bases and J by 1 base, with 21 bases between. This CDR3 has 16 amino acids.

This clone was recorded only once. The chain has TRBV19 and TRBJ1-2; D is ambiguous. The germline V gene has CDR1 LNHDA and CDR2 SQIVND (reference sequence). Between the trimmed V and J ends, which lost 6 bases and 7 bases, there was a span of 21 bases. CDR3 size: 15 residues. CDR3 bases: TGTGCCAGTAGCCTCCCCGCTTCTGGAGTAGGTGGCTACACCTTC. It encodes CASSLPASGVGGYTF.